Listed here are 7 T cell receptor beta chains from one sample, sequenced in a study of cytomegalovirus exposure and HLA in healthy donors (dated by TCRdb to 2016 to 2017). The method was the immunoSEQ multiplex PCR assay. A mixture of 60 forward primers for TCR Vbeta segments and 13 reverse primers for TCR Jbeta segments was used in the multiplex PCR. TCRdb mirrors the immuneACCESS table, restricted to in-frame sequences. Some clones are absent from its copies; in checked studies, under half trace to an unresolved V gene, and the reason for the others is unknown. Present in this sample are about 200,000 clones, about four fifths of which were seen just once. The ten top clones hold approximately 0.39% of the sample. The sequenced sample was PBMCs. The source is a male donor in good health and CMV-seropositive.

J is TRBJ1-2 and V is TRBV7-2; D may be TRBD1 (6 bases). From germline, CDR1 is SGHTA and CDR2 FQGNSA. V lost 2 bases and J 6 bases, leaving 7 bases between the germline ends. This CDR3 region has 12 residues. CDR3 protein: CASSLYRDGYTF. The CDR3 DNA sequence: TGTGCCAGCAGCTTATACAGGGATGGCTACACCTTC.

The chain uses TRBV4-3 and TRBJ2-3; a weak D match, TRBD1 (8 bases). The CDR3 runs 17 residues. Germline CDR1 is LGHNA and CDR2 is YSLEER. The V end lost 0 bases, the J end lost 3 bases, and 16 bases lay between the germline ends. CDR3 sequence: CASSQELGQGGTDTQYF. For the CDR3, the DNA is TGCGCCAGCAGCCAAGAACTCGGACAGGGAGGGACAGATACGCAGTATTTT.

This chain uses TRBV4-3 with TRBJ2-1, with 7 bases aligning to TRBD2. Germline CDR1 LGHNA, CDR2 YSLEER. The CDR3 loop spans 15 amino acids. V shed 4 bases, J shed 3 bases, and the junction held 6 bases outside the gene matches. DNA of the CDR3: TGCGCCAGCAGCCGGGGAGGGGCGGGCTACAATGAGCAGTTCTTC. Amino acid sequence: CASSRGGAGYNEQFF.

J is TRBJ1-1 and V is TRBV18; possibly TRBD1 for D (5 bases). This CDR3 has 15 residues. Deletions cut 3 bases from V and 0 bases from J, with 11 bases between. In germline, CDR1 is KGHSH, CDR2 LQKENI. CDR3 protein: CASSPVVGVNTEAFF. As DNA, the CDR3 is TGTGCCAGCTCACCTGTGGTAGGGGTGAACACTGAAGCTTTCTTT. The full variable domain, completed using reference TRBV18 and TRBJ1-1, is NAGVMQNPRHLVRRRGQEARLRCSPMKGHSHVYWYRQLPEEGLKFMVYLQKENIIDESGMPKERFSAEFPKEGPSILRIQQVVRGDSAAYFCASSPVVGVNTEAFFGQGTRLTVV.

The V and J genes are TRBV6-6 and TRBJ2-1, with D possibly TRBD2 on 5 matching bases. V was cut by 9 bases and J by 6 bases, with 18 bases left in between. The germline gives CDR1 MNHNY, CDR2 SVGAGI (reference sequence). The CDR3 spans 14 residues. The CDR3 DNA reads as TGTGCCAGTTCCCTCTCAGACGGGGTCAATGAGCAGTTCTTC. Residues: CASSLSDGVNEQFF.

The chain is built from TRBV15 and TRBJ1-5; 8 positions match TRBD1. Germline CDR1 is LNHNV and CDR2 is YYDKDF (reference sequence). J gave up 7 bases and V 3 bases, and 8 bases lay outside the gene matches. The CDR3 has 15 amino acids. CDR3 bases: TGTGCCACCAGCAGGGCGACAGGGGCAGACCAGCCCCAGCATTTT. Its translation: CATSRATGADQPQHF.

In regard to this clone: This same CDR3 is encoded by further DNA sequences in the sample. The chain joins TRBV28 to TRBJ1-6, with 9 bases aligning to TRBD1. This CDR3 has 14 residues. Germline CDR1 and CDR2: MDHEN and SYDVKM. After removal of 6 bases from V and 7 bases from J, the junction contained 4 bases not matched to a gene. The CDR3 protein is CASRPGQGNSPLHF. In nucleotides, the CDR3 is TGTGCCAGCAGACCGGGACAGGGAAATTCACCCCTCCACTTT.